These 29 T cell receptor beta chains were all obtained from the same sample, sequenced in a study of blood T cells in healthy people across ages. A sample-barcoded 5' primer and a J-beta primer mix were used in a second PCR of about 7 to 12 cycles. MiXCR was run by TCRdb on the 5' RACE reads, yielding one entry per CDR3 protein. The table lists 1.5 million to 2 million distinct CDR3 sequences, 28% of them singletons. Sequencing used blood. The source of these receptors is a woman aged 25 to 45 in good health.

This chain connects TRBV29-1 to TRBJ1-1; unclear D gene. Germline lookup yields CDR1 SQVTM and CDR2 ANQGSEA. The CDR3 has 13 residues. V was pared by 4 bases and J by 3 bases, with 12 bases between. The CDR3 DNA follows: TGCAGCGTTGCAAAAGGGAGAGACACTGAAGCTTTCTTT. It encodes CSVAKGRDTEAFF.

This clonotype was found a few times. The chain employs TRBV6-5 and TRBJ1-1, with 8 bases aligning to TRBD1. Germline V gene data show CDR1 as MNHEY and CDR2 as SVGAGI. With V trimmed by 2 bases and J by 4 bases, 9 bases remained unmatched. There are 16 residues in the CDR3. The CDR3 nucleotides read TGTGCCAGCAGTTACACAAGGACAGGGACAGGCACTGAAGCTTTCTTT. It yields the protein CASSYTRTGTGTEAFF.

This clonotype has just one count. The genes are TRBV28 and TRBJ2-5; 9 bases agree with TRBD2. J lost 5 bases, V lost 2 bases, and 15 bases had no gene match. CDR3 length: 18 amino acids. The germline V gene encodes CDR1 MDHEN and CDR2 SYDVKM. For the CDR3, the DNA is TGTGCCAGCAGTTTAAGGGGACTAGCCATAATCAATCACGAGACCCAGTACTTC. Protein product: CASSLRGLAIINHETQYF.

The rearrangement uses TRBV6-1 and TRBJ1-2, with a tentative D call TRBD1 (5 bases). CDR1 is MNHNS, CDR2 SASEGT, per germline. The CDR3 has 14 amino acids. V was shortened by 0 bases and J by 4 bases, with 9 bases between the two germline ends. As DNA, the CDR3 is TGTGCCAGCAGTGAAGCTTTGCAGGGCTATGGCTACACCTTC. Its protein is CASSEALQGYGYTF.

V gene TRBV6-6 combines with J gene TRBJ2-1, with D maybe TRBD1 (6 bases). The CDR3 runs 15 residues. The germline V and J ends were trimmed by 4 bases and 9 bases, with 19 bases remaining between them. The V gene's germline CDR1 is MNHNY and CDR2 SVGAGI (reference sequence). In DNA form, the CDR3 reads TGTGCCAGCAGTTCACCCGAGACAGGTGTCAGTGAGCAGTTCTTC. The encoded protein is CASSSPETGVSEQFF.

Many counts were recorded for this clonotype. The rearrangement links TRBV7-2 to TRBJ2-7, with TRBD2 as a possible D gene (6 bases). Germline V gene data show CDR1 as SGHTA and CDR2 as FQGNSA. V shed 7 bases and J shed 2 bases, with 15 bases lying between them. The CDR3 consists of 14 residues. The CDR3 nucleotides read TGTGCCAGCACCCCCGGGCCGGGGGCCTACGAGCAGTACTTC. Amino acid sequence: CASTPGPGAYEQYF.

The V gene is TRBV14, the J gene TRBJ2-7; D gene ambiguous. This CDR3 has 13 residues. The germline CDR1 and CDR2 sequences are SGHDN and FVKESK. V was clipped by 4 bases and J by 2 bases, with 9 bases between them. CDR3 sequence: CASSRSAPYEQYF. In DNA, the CDR3 is TGTGCCAGCAGCCGGAGTGCCCCCTACGAGCAGTACTTC.

This sequence joins TRBV2 and TRBJ1-2; D gene uncertain. The V end was cut by 4 bases, the J end by 6 bases, with 12 bases between. The CDR3 is 13 residues long. CDR1 and CDR2 from the germline V gene are SNHLY and FYNNEI. CDR3 nucleotide sequence: TGTGCCAGCAGTGGGCCGGGCTGCAATGGCTACACCTTC. Its translation: CASSGPGCNGYTF.

Of note for this clonotype: The junction and the germline gene differ at one end; a read error may be behind it. The V gene is TRBV28, the J gene TRBJ2-7; 9 bases align to TRBD2. CDR1 and CDR2 from the germline V gene are MDHEN and SYDVKM. This CDR3 has 14 amino acids. CDR3 sequence reads: CVSSRLAVPYEQYF. The DNA for the CDR3 is TGTGTCAGCAGTCGACTAGCGGTCCCCTACGAGCAGTACTTC.

This clonotype was picked up one time. Germline and junction disagree at one end, which may indicate a read error. The CDR3 region is CVSSLEGGFSYEQYF. CDR3 bases: TGTGTCAGCAGCTTAGAGGGTGGGTTTTCCTACGAGCAGTACTTC. The rearrangement uses TRBV7-2 and TRBJ2-7; tentative D call: TRBD2 (5 bases). CDR1 is SGHTA and CDR2 is FQGNSA in the germline V gene. The CDR3 length is 15 residues.

This clonotype was seen a single time. This may be a read error: a much more frequent sequence differs by one nucleotide. CDR3 protein: CANSLRPGGETQYF. For the CDR3, the DNA is TGCGCCAACAGCTTGAGGCCCGGAGGGGAGACCCAGTACTTC. The gene calls are TRBV5-1 and TRBJ2-5; a possible D gene is TRBD2 (6 bases). CDR3 length: 14 residues. Germline CDR1 reads SGHRS; CDR2 reads YFSETQ. Drawing the rest from reference TRBV5-1 and TRBJ2-5, the complete variable domain is KAGVTQTPRYLIKTRGQQVTLSCSPISGHRSVSWYQQTPGQGLQFLFEYFSETQRNKGNFPGRFSGRQFSNSRSEMNVSTLELGDSALYLCANSLRPGGETQYFGPGTRLLVL.

This clonotype was observed many times. The junction departs from germline at one end; a sequencing error may be responsible. This chain links TRBV12-5 with TRBJ1-1; TRBD1 is a possible D gene (5 bases). Per the germline V gene, CDR1 is LGHNT and CDR2 is FRNRAP. CDR3 length: 13 residues. CDR3 region: CASGRQGGTEAFF. The CDR3 coding sequence is TGCGCCAGCGGTCGGCAGGGAGGGACTGAAGCTTTCTTT.

There are a few counts of this clonotype. A much larger clone lies one base from this, so it may be a read error. The rearrangement joins TRBV5-1 to TRBJ1-2; D remains unclear. Germline loops: CDR1 SGHRS, CDR2 YFSETQ. This CDR3 contains 12 residues. The CDR3, as DNA: TGCGCCGGCAGCTTGAGGAACTATGGCTACACCTTC. This translates into CAGSLRNYGYTF.

The rearrangement uses TRBV2 and TRBJ2-7; maybe TRBD1 (6 bases). V was trimmed by 3 bases and J by 2 bases, leaving 8 bases between them. Germline lookup yields CDR1 SNHLY and CDR2 FYNNEI. This CDR3 is 13 amino acids long. CDR3 residues: CASSEDSAYEQYF. In nucleotides, the CDR3 is TGTGCCAGCAGTGAGGACAGTGCCTACGAGCAGTACTTC.

In the case of this clonotype: It may be a read error: a sequence one base away is much more abundant. In this CDR3 the conserved last residue, phenylalanine or tryptophan, is missing, so a read error is likely. The chain is built from TRBV12-3 or TRBV12-4 and TRBJ2-5; no clear D gene. The CDR3 extends over 12 amino acids. Trimming took off 5 bases at V and 1 base at J, with 5 bases between the two ends. CDR3 DNA: TGTGCCAGCAGTACTATCCAAGAGACCCAGTACGTC. Translating gives CASSTIQETQYV.

In this sample, this clonotype turned up many times. DNA for the CDR3: TGTGCCAGCAGCTTACCTTCGACCGGGACTCAACCAAGGGAGCAGTACTTC. Protein sequence: CASSLPSTGTQPREQYF. The chain recombines TRBV11-2 with TRBJ2-7; D might be TRBD2 (6 bases). With 2 bases removed from V and 7 bases from J, the gap between germline ends came to 24 bases. The CDR3 extends over 17 amino acids. Germline V gene data show CDR1 as SGHAT and CDR2 as FQNNGV.

For the CDR3, the DNA is TGTGCCAGCAGCTTACAGGGGTGGGGAGACACTGAAGCTTTCTTT. Amino acids: CASSLQGWGDTEAFF. The V and J genes are TRBV7-9 and TRBJ1-1; weak D call: TRBD1 (6 bases). Trimming left V 2 bases short and J 3 bases short, with 13 bases between. The germline V gene has CDR1 SEHNR and CDR2 FQNEAQ (reference sequence). This CDR3 comprises 15 residues.

In this sample, this clonotype turned up a few times. At one of its ends the junction is not consistent with the germline gene, which may arise from a read error. The CDR3 region is CASRLGGLRVYNEQFF. The CDR3, as DNA: TGCGCCAGCAGATTGGGGGGACTAAGGGTCTACAATGAGCAGTTCTTC. The V gene is TRBV5-1, the J gene TRBJ2-1; 7 bases line up with TRBD2. The CDR3 length is 16 residues. Germline CDR1 SGHRS, CDR2 YFSETQ.

This clonotype was seen a handful of times. V gene TRBV5-1 combines with J gene TRBJ2-1; TRBD2 matches 8 bases. The germline CDR1 and CDR2 sequences are SGHRS and YFSETQ. After removal of 2 bases from V and 7 bases from J, the junction contained 5 bases not matched to a gene. The CDR3 totals 14 residues. This CDR3 is CASSFGGARNEQFF. CDR3 DNA: TGCGCCAGCAGCTTCGGGGGGGCCAGGAATGAGCAGTTCTTC.

The V gene is TRBV20-1, the J gene TRBJ2-7; 8 nucleotides agree with TRBD2. Per the germline V gene, CDR1 is DFQATT and CDR2 is SNEGSKA (reference sequence). CDR3 length: 13 amino acids. V trimming: 3 bases; J trimming: 3 bases; junction bases outside the gene matches: 4. CDR3 amino acids: CSARVGRDYEQYF. CDR3 in DNA: TGCAGTGCTAGGGTCGGGAGGGACTACGAGCAGTACTTC.

The chain carries TRBV19 and TRBJ1-5; perhaps TRBD1 as D (5 bases). Trimming took off 7 bases at V and 3 bases at J, with 16 bases between the two ends. The CDR3 sequence is 15 residues long. Germline CDR1 LNHDA, CDR2 SQIVND (reference sequence). The CDR3 spells CASKPDRGANQPQHF. CDR3 sequence (DNA): TGTGCCAGTAAACCTGATCGGGGCGCCAATCAGCCCCAGCATTTT.

This clonotype showed up many times. The CDR3 DNA reads TGTGCCAGCAGCTTCGTTAGCGGGGGGAACGAGCAGTACTTC. It codes for CASSFVSGGNEQYF. The V and J genes are TRBV5-6 and TRBJ2-7; 10 nucleotides align to TRBD2. This CDR3 has 14 residues. V lost 2 bases to trimming and J lost 5 bases; unmatched junction nucleotides: 4. Germline-derived CDR1 and CDR2 are SGHDT and YYEEEE. The full variable domain, its missing parts supplied by reference TRBV5-6 and TRBJ2-7, is DAGVTQSPTHLIKTRGQQVTLRCSPKSGHDTVSWYQQALGQGPQFIFQYYEEEERQRGNFPDRFSGHQFPNYSSELNVNALLLGDSALYLCASSFVSGGNEQYFGPGTRLTVT.

The gene calls are TRBV2 and TRBJ2-3; D perhaps matches TRBD1 (6 bases). The ends were cut back, 5 bases at V and 6 bases at J, with 12 bases in the middle. The V gene's germline CDR1 is SNHLY and CDR2 FYNNEI. This CDR3 comprises 13 residues. CDR3 amino acids: CASSYRAGDTQYF. The CDR3, as DNA: TGTGCCAGCAGTTACAGGGCAGGGGATACGCAGTATTTT.

This clonotype occurred a few times. V and J are TRBV24-1 and TRBJ2-5; 9 bases line up with TRBD1. V shed 9 bases, J shed 2 bases, and the junction held 9 bases outside the gene matches. CDR3 size: 15 residues. Germline V gene lookup returns CDR1 KGHDR and CDR2 SFDVKD. The CDR3 nucleotides read TGTGCCACCCGAGGTCCAGGGACAGGGCAAGAGACCCAGTACTTC. Translation gives CATRGPGTGQETQYF.

This clonotype was picked up many times. The chain uses TRBV25-1 and TRBJ1-4, with 7 nucleotides matching TRBD1. The CDR3 runs to 17 residues. Germline-derived CDR1 and CDR2 are MGHDK and SYGVNS. Trimming removed 3 bases from V and 8 bases from J; junction bases left unmatched: 15. The CDR3 reads CASSDRSPDRRQEKLFF. In DNA, the CDR3 is TGTGCCAGCAGTGATCGGTCCCCGGACAGGAGGCAGGAAAAACTGTTTTTT.

The chain is built from TRBV20-1 and TRBJ2-3; D remains unclear. The CDR3 consists of 15 residues. Germline assignment: CDR1 DFQATT and CDR2 SNEGSKA (reference sequence). Trimming took 3 bases from V and 2 from J, leaving 15 bases between them. The CDR3 here is CSASFNKHLTDTQYF. The CDR3 region has the DNA TGCAGTGCTAGTTTTAACAAGCACCTCACAGATACGCAGTATTTT.

This clonotype has only a few counts. This sequence joins TRBV3-1 and TRBJ1-1; 8 bases are a match to TRBD1. Germline V gives CDR1 LGHDT, CDR2 YNNKEL (reference sequence). The CDR3 loop spans 14 amino acids. V shed 7 bases and J 6 bases; nucleotides not matched to a gene: 10. The DNA of the CDR3 is TGTGCCAGCAACCCAGGGGGCGCGAGGGCTGAAGCTTTCTTT. Protein product: CASNPGGARAEAFF.

V and J are TRBV5-1 and TRBJ1-1; no clear D gene. Trimming removed 4 bases at V and 4 bases at J, with 11 bases between. The CDR3 has 13 residues. Germline V gene data show CDR1 as SGHRS and CDR2 as YFSETQ. The CDR3 DNA follows: TGCGCCAGCAGCCCGGACCCCTTCACTGAAGCTTTCTTT. As protein: CASSPDPFTEAFF.

On this clonotype: A clone one base away is much larger, so this may be a read error. The V call is TRBV4-1, the J call TRBJ2-1; 8 bases map to TRBD1. The CDR3 runs 16 residues. Germline CDR1 and CDR2: MGHRA and YSYEKL. J was trimmed by 10 bases and V by 3 bases; bases with no gene match: 14. DNA for the CDR3: TGCGCCAGCAGCCAGTCCCGGGACAGGACATACTACGAGCAGTTCTTC. This sequence encodes CASSQSRDRTYYEQFF.